This T cell receptor (beta chain) originates from a study of T cell changes during pregnancy in multiple sclerosis. The protocol was immunoSEQ multiplex PCR, while the TCRdb copy is restricted to in-frame clones and leaves out a portion. The sample yields 60,000 to 85,000 clones, 92% seen once. Sequences were derived from peripheral blood, sampled in the second trimester of pregnancy. This sequence was found in a female donor in good health, enrolled as a control in a pregnancy study.

The CDR3 here is CAVQADEQYF. CDR3 nucleotide sequence: TGCGCCGTCCAGGCTGACGAGCAGTACTTC. The rearrangement links TRBV5-1 to TRBJ2-7; no reliable D call. The CDR3 extends over 10 amino acids. With 10 bases removed from V and 5 bases from J, the gap between germline ends came to 10 bases. Germline CDR1 SGHRS, CDR2 YFSETQ. The full variable domain, in which reference TRBV5-1 and TRBJ2-7 provide the parts outside the CDR3, is KAGVTQTPRYLIKTRGQQVTLSCSPISGHRSVSWYQQTPGQGLQFLFEYFSETQRNKGNFPGRFSGRQFSNSRSEMNVSTLELGDSALYLCAVQADEQYFGPGTRLTVT.